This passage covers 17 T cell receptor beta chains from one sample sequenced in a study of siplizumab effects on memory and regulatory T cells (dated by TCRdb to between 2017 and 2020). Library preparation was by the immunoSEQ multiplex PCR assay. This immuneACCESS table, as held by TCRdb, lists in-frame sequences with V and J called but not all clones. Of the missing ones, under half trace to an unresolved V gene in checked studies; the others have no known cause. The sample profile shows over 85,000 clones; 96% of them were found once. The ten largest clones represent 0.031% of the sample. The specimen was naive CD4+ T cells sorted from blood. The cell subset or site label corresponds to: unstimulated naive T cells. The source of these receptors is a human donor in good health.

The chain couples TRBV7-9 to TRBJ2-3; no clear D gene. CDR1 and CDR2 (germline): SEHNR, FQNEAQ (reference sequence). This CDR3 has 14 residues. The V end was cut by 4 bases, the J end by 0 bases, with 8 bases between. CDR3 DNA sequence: TGTGCCAGCAGCTCTCTAGGAAGCACAGATACGCAGTATTTT. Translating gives CASSSLGSTDTQYF.

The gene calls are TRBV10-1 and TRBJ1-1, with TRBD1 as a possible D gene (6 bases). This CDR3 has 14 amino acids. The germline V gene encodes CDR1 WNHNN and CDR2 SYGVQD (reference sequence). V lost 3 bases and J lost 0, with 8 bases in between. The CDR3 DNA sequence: TGCGCCAGCAGTGATCAGGGGTTGAACACTGAAGCTTTCTTT. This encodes CASSDQGLNTEAFF.

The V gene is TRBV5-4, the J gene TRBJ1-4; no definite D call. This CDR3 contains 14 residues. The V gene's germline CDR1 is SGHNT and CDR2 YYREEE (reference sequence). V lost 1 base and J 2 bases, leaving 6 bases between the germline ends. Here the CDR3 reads CASSLSGTNEKLFF. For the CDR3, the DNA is TGTGCCAGCAGCTTGTCTGGGACTAATGAAAAACTGTTTTTT.

CDR3 in amino acids: CASSPRSMNTEAFF. The CDR3 DNA sequence: TGCGCCAGCAGCCCACGGTCCATGAACACTGAAGCTTTCTTT. The V and J genes are TRBV5-1 and TRBJ1-1, with no clear D. V dropped 4 bases and J dropped 0 bases, with 10 bases sitting between them. In germline, CDR1 is SGHRS, CDR2 YFSETQ. This CDR3 contains 14 residues.

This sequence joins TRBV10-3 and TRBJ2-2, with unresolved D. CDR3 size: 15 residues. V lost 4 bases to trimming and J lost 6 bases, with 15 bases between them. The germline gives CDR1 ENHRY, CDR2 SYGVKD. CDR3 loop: CAISGAGPSAGELFF. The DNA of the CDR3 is TGTGCCATCAGTGGGGCAGGTCCATCGGCCGGGGAGCTGTTTTTT.

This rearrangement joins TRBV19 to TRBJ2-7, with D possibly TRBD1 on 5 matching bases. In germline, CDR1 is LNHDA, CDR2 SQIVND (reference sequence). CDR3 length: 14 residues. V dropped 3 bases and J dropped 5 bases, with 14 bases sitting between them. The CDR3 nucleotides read TGTGCCAGTAGTATTCCCAGCAGGGCCCACGAGCAGTACTTC. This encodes CASSIPSRAHEQYF.

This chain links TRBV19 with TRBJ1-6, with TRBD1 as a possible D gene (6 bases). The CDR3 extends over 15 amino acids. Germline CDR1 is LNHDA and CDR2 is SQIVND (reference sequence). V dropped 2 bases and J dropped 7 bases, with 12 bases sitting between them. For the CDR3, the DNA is TGTGCCAGTAGTATAAGGGGGGAAGGAAATTCACCCCTCCACTTT. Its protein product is CASSIRGEGNSPLHF.

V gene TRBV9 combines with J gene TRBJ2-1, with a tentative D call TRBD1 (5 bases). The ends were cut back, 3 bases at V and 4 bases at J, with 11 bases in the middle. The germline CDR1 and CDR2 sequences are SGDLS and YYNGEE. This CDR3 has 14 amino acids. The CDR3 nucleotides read TGTGCCAGCAGCGCTTCAGGGCTGTACAATGAGCAGTTCTTC. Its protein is CASSASGLYNEQFF.

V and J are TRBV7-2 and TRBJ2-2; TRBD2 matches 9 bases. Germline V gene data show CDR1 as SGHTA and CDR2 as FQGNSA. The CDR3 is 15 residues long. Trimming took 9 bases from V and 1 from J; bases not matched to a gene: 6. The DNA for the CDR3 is TGTGCCAGTGAGCGGGGGGCTATGAACACCGGGGAGCTGTTTTTT. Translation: CASERGAMNTGELFF.

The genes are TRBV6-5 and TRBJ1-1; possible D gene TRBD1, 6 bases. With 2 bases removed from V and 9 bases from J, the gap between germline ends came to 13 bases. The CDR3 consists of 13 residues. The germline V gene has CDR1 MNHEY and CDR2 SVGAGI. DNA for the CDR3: TGTGCCAGCAGTTACGCCGGACAGATGAAAGCTTTCTTT. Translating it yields CASSYAGQMKAFF.

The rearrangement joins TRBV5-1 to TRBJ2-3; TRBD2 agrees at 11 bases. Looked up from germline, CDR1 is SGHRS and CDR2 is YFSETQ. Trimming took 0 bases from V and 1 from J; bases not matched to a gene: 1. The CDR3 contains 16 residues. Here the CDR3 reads CASSLGLAGRTDTQYF. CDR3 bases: TGCGCCAGCAGCTTGGGACTAGCGGGGCGCACAGATACGCAGTATTTT. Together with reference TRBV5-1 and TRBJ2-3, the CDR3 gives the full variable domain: KAGVTQTPRYLIKTRGQQVTLSCSPISGHRSVSWYQQTPGQGLQFLFEYFSETQRNKGNFPGRFSGRQFSNSRSEMNVSTLELGDSALYLCASSLGLAGRTDTQYFGPGTRLTVL.

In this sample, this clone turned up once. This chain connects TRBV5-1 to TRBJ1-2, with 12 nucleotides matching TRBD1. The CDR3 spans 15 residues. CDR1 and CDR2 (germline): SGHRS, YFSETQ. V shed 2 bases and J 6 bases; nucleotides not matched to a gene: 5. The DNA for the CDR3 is TGCGCCAGCAGCTTAGACGGGACAGGGGGCGATGGCTACACCTTC. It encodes CASSLDGTGGDGYTF. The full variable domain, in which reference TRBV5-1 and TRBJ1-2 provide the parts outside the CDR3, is KAGVTQTPRYLIKTRGQQVTLSCSPISGHRSVSWYQQTPGQGLQFLFEYFSETQRNKGNFPGRFSGRQFSNSRSEMNVSTLELGDSALYLCASSLDGTGGDGYTFGSGTRLTVV.

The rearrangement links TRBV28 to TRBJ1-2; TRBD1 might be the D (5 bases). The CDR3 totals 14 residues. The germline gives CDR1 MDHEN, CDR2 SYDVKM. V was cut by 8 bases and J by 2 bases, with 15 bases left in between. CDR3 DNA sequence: TGTGCCAGCGTGGACGGGGGAAAAAACTATGGCTACACCTTC. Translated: CASVDGGKNYGYTF.

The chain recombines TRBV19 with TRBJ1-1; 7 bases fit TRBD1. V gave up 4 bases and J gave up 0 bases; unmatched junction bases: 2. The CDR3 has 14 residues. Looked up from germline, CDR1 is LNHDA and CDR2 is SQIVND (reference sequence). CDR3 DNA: TGTGCCAGTAGTAACAGGGGAATGAACACTGAAGCTTTCTTT. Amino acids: CASSNRGMNTEAFF.

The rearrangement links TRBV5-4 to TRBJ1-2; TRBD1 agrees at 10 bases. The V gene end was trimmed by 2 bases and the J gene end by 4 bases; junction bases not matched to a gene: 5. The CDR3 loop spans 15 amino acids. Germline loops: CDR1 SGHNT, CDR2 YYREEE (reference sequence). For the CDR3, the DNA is TGTGCCAGCAGCTTCTCCGGGACAGGGGCCTATGGCTACACCTTC. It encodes CASSFSGTGAYGYTF.

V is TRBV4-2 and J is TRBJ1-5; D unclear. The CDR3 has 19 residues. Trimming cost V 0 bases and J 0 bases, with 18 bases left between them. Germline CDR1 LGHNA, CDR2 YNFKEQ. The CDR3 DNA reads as TGTGCCAGCAGCCAAGATGCAGACAATAGGCCTTATAGCAATCAGCCCCAGCATTTT. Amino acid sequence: CASSQDADNRPYSNQPQHF.

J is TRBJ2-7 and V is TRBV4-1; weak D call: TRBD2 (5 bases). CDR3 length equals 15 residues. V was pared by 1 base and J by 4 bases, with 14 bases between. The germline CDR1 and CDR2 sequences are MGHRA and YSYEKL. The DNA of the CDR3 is TGCGCCAGCAGCCAAGCGGCGGAGCGGAGGTACGAGCAGTACTTC. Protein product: CASSQAAERRYEQYF.